This T cell receptor (beta chain) appears in the sequencing data of a study of T cell changes during pregnancy in multiple sclerosis. The V gene end was trimmed by 3 bases and the J gene end by 1 base; junction bases not matched to a gene: 2. This CDR3 has 15 residues. Germline assignment: CDR1 LGHNA and CDR2 YSLEER. The data were produced by immunoSEQ multiplex PCR, yet TCRdb's version contains in-frame clones alone and is incomplete. The data contain fewer than 70,000 clones, 80% to 95% of them singletons. The receptor was derived from a female donor in good health, enrolled as a control in a pregnancy study. The sequences come from CD8+ T cells from peripheral blood mononuclear cells, collected in the third trimester of pregnancy. The chain uses TRBV4-3 and TRBJ2-3, with TRBD1 matching over 9 bases. CDR3 nucleotide sequence: TGCGCCAGCAGCCATGGGACAGGGCGCACAGATACGCAGTATTTT. It yields the protein CASSHGTGRTDTQYF.